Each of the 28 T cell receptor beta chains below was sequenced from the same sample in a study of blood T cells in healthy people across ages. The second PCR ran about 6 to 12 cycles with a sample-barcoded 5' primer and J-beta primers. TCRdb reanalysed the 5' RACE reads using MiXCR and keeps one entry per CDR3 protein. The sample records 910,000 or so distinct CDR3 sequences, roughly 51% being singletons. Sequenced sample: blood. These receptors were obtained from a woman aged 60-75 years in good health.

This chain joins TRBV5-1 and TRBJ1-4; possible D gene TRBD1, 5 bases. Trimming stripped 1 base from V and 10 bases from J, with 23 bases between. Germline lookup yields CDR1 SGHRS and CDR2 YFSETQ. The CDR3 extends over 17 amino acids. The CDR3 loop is CASSLIRRGSFGGKLFF. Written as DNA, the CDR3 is TGCGCCAGCAGCTTGATCAGGCGGGGGAGCTTCGGCGGAAAACTGTTTTTT.

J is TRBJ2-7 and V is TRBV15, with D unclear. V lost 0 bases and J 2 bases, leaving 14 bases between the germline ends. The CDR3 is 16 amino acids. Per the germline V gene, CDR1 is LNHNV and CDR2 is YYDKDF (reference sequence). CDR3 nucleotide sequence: TGTGCCACCAGCAGAGATATGGTTGGCAAAACCTACGAGCAGTACTTC. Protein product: CATSRDMVGKTYEQYF.

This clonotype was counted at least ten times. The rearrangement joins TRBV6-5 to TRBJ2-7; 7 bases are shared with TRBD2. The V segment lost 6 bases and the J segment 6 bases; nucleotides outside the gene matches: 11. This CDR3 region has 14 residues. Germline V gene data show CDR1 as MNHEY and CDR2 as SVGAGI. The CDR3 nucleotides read TGTGCCAGCAGCCAGGGACTATCTTTCGGCGAGCAGTACTTC. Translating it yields CASSQGLSFGEQYF.

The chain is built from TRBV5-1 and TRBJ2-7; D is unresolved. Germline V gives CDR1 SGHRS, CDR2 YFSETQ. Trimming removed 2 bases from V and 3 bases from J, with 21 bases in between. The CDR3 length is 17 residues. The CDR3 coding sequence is TGCGCCAGCAGCTTCGATCGGAGCTCTACAATAGTCTACGAGCAGTACTTC. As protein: CASSFDRSSTIVYEQYF.

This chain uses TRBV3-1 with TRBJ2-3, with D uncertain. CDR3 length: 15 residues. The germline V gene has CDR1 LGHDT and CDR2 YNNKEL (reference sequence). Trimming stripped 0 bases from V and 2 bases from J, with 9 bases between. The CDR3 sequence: CASSQDYLFTDTQYF. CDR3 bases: TGTGCCAGCAGCCAAGACTATCTTTTCACAGATACGCAGTATTTT.

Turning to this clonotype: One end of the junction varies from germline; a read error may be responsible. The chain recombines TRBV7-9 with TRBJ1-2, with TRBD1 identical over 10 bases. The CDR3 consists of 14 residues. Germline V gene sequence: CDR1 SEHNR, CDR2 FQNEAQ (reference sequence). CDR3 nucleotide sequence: TGTGCCGGCAGCCCTCGACAGGGGGCAAATGGCTACACCTTC. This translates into CAGSPRQGANGYTF.

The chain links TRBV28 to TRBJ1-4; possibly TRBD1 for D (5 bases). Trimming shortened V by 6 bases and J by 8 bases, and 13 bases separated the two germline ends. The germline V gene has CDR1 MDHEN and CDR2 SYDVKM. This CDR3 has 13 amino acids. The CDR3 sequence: CASRRTGLEKLFF. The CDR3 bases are TGTGCCAGCAGACGAACAGGCTTGGAAAAACTGTTTTTT.

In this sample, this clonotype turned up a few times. The CDR3 coding sequence is TGTGCCAGCGAGGGTGGGACTGTCTACGAGCAGTACTTC. Translating gives CASEGGTVYEQYF. J is TRBJ2-7 and V is TRBV21-1; the table names TRBD2, a call not compared with the DNA. TRBV21-1 is deemed a pseudogene. The CDR3 totals 13 residues.

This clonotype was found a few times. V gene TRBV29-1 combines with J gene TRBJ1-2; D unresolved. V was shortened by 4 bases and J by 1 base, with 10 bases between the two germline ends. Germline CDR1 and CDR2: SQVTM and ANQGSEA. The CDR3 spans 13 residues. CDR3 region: CSVGGGSNYGYTF. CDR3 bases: TGCAGCGTTGGTGGAGGGAGTAACTATGGCTACACCTTC.

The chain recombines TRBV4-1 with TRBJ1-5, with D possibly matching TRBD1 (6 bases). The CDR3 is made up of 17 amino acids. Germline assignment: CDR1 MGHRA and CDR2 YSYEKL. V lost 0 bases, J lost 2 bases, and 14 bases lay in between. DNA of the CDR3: TGCGCCAGCAGCCAAGAACCGACAGGCTCGGGCAATCAGCCCCAGCATTTT. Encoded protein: CASSQEPTGSGNQPQHF.

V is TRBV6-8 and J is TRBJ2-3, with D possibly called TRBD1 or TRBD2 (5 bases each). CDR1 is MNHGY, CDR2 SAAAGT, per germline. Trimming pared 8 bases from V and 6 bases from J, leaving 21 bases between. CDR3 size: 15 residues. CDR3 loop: CASPQTGTVRDTQYF. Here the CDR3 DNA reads TGTGCCAGCCCCCAAACGGGGACGGTTCGGGATACGCAGTATTTT.

The CDR3 spells CASSTYHTSGSSFEQFF. The CDR3 region has the DNA TGTGCCAGCAGCACATACCATACTAGCGGGAGTTCGTTTGAGCAGTTCTTC. J is TRBJ2-1 and V is TRBV7-2; 11 positions match TRBD2. J lost 9 bases, V lost 5 bases, and 15 bases had no gene match. Germline CDR1 reads SGHTA; CDR2 reads FQGNSA. This CDR3 has 17 residues.

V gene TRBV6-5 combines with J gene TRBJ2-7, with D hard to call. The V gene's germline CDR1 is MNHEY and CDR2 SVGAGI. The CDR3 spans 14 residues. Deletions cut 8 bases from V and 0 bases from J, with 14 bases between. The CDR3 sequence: CASAVLGSSYEQYF. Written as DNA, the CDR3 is TGTGCCAGCGCCGTTCTAGGAAGCTCCTACGAGCAGTACTTC.

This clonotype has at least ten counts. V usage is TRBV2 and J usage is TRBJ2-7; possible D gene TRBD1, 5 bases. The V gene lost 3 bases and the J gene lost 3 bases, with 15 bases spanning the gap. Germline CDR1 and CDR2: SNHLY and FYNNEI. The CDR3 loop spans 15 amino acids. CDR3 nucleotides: TGTGCCAGCAGTGATGCCAAGTTAGGGGACTACGAGCAGTACTTC. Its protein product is CASSDAKLGDYEQYF.

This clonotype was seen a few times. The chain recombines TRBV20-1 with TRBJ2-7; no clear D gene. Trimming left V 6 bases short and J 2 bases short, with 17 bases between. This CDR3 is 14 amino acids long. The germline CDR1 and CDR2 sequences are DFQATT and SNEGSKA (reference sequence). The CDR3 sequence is CSARSPLGTYEQYF. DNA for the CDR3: TGCAGTGCCAGGAGCCCCCTTGGCACCTACGAGCAGTACTTC.

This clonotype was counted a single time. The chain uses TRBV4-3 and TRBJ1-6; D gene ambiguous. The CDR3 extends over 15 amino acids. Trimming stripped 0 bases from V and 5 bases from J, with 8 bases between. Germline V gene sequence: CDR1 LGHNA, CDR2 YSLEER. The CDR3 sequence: CASSQDNGNNSPLHF. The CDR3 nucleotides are TGCGCCAGCAGCCAAGACAACGGGAATAATTCACCCCTCCACTTT.

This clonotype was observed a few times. CDR3 nucleotides: TGTGCCAGCAGCTTAGAGATTCGGTGGGAGAGCCCGGCAGATACGCAGTATTTT. Translating it yields CASSLEIRWESPADTQYF. The gene calls are TRBV11-2 and TRBJ2-3; possible D gene TRBD2, 5 bases. The CDR3 length is 18 residues. Deletions cut 0 bases from V and 4 bases from J, with 20 bases between. From germline, CDR1 is SGHAT and CDR2 FQNNGV.

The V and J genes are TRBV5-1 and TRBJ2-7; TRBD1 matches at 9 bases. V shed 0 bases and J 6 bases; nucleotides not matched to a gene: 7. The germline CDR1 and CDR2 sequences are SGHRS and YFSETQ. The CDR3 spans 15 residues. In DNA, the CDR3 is TGCGCCAGCAGCTTGGTACAGGGGGCTAATGGCGAGCAGTACTTC. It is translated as CASSLVQGANGEQYF.

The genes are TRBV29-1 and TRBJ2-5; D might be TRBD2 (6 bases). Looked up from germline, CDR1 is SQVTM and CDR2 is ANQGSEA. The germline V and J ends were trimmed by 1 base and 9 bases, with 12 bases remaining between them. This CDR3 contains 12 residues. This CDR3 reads CSVEAGGEAQYF. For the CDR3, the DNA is TGCAGCGTTGAAGCAGGAGGGGAGGCCCAGTACTTC.

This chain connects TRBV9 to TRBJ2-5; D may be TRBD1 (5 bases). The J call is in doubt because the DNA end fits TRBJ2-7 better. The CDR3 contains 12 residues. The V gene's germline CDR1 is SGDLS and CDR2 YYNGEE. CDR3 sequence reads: CASSAPGSEQYF. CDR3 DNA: TGTGCCAGCAGCGCACCAGGGTCCGAGCAGTACTTC.

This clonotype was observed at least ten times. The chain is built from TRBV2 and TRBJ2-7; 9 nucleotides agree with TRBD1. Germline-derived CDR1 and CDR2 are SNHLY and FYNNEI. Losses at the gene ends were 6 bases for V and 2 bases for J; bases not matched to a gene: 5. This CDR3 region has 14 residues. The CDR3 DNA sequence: TGTGCCAGCAGCGCCGGGACAGGGCCCTACGAGCAGTACTTC. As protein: CASSAGTGPYEQYF.

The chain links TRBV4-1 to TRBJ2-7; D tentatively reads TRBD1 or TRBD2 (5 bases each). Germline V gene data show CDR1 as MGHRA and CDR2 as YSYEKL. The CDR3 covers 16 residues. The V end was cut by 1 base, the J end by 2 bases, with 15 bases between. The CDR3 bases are TGCGCCAGCAGCCAAGTCTCCGGGACCCTTACCTACGAGCAGTACTTC. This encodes CASSQVSGTLTYEQYF.

CDR3 nucleotides: TGTGCCACCAGCAGAGGAATGGGTTACGAGCAGTACTTC. Protein product: CATSRGMGYEQYF. This chain connects TRBV15 to TRBJ2-7; D call uncertain. Trimming took off 1 base at V and 4 bases at J, with 8 bases between the two ends. The CDR3 covers 13 residues. From germline, CDR1 is LNHNV and CDR2 YYDKDF (reference sequence). The full variable domain, with the rest looked up from reference TRBV15 and TRBJ2-7, is DAMVIQNPRYQVTQFGKPVTLSCSQTLNHNVMYWYQQKSSQAPKLLFHYYDKDFNNEADTPDNFQSRRPNTSFCFLDIRSPGLGDTAMYLCATSRGMGYEQYFGPGTRLTVT.

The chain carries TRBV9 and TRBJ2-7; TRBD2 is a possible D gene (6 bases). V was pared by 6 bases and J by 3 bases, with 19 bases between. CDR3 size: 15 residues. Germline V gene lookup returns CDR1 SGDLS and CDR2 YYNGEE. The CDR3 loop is CASTRGGEKGYEQYF. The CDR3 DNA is TGTGCCAGCACCCGAGGAGGGGAGAAGGGCTACGAGCAGTACTTC.

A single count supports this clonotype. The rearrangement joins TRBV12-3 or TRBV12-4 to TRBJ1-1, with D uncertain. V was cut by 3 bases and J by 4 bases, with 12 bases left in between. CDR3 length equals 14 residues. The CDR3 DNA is TGTGCCAGCAGTTTGGCGGGTCTGAGCACTGAAGCTTTCTTT. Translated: CASSLAGLSTEAFF.

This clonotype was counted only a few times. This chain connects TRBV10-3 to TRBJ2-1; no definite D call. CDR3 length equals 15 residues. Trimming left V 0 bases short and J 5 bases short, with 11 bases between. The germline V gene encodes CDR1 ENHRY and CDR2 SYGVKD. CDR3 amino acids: CAISESVLDHNEQFF. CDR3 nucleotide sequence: TGTGCCATCAGTGAGTCTGTGTTAGATCACAATGAGCAGTTCTTC.

The CDR3 DNA sequence: TGTGCCAGCAGCCCTCGTCGGGCTAGCGGTCCCTACGAGCAGTACTTC. Translated, it gives CASSPRRASGPYEQYF. The chain couples TRBV5-4 to TRBJ2-7; 7 nucleotides align to TRBD2. V was clipped by 4 bases and J by 2 bases; unmatched bases: 12. This CDR3 spans 16 amino acids. Germline loops: CDR1 SGHNT, CDR2 YYREEE (reference sequence).

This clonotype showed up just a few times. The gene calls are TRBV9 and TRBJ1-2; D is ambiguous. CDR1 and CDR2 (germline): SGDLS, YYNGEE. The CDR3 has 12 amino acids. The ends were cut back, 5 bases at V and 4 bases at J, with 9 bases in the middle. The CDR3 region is CASSWPGYGYTF. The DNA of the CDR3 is TGTGCCAGCAGTTGGCCTGGCTATGGCTACACCTTC.